This TCR beta chain originates from a study of T cell repertoires in cytomegalovirus infection. TCRdb analysed the reads with MiXCR anew, one entry per CDR3 protein. The sample yields approximately 910,000 distinct CDR3 sequences, about a third seen once. The germline gives CDR1 SGHVS, CDR2 FNYEAQ. V gave up 4 bases and J gave up 5 bases; unmatched junction bases: 6. The CDR3 loop spans 14 amino acids. This clonotype was counted a few times. What it binds is not known. This sequence joins TRBV7-6 and TRBJ2-7, with 9 bases matching TRBD2. The sequence derives from a human donor in good health (CMV status not recorded). Some clones in this sample may be carry-over from other donors' samples. Sequencing used cultured CD8+ T cells from PBMCs, obtained from culture after CMV antigen stimulation. CDR3 sequence reads: CASSSGLAFHEQYF. The CDR3 coding sequence is TGTGCCAGCAGCTCGGGACTAGCTTTCCACGAGCAGTACTTC.